This T cell receptor (beta chain) emerged from a study of OX40 agonist ivuxolimab in advanced cancers. Concerning this clone itself: Antigen: not known. Other nucleotide sequences in the sample specify the same CDR3.

This CDR3 contains 15 residues. Trimming stripped 0 bases from V and 3 bases from J, with 7 bases between. Germline values: CDR1 SGDLS, CDR2 YYNGEE. Sequencing used immunoSEQ multiplex PCR; TCRdb keeps in-frame clones, though not all of them. This repertoire shows 23,000 or so clones, 80% to 90% found once; its top ten account for more than 30%. Study-wide results and limits: The specificity for antigen of the expanded peripheral T cells was not determined.

This clonotype was sampled from an adult with an advanced solid tumor such as melanoma, head and neck, liver or kidney cancer. The chain links TRBV9 to TRBJ2-6; perhaps TRBD1 as D (6 bases). This sample comprised CD4+ or CD8+ T cells sorted from blood, obtained in a trial of the OX40 agonist ivuxolimab. The CDR3 DNA reads as TGTGCCAGCAGCGTAGGGGGGCGTGGGGCCAACGTCCTGACTTTC. It yields the protein CASSVGGRGANVLTF.